These T cell receptor beta chains were read from a single sample in a study of blood T cell repertoires in COVID-19. Sequencing was performed with immunoSEQ multiplex PCR; in TCRdb, only in-frame clones are kept and a portion is missing. This sample has around 200,000 clones; about 80% occur once, and the top ten carry about 4.4%. Material for sequencing was peripheral blood. These receptors were collected from a man in his forties or fifties with active or convalescent COVID-19. The CDR3 runs from the conserved cysteine through the conserved F or W. The D gene is left open where the match is weak. Clone size is stated in some rows and not others, as once, few, many or a class when expanded.

TRBD1,NA,TRBV27,TRBJ2-7,TGTGCCAGCAGTCTCATATCCGGGACAGGTCTCGTATACGAGCAGTACTTC,CASSLISGTGLVYEQYF
TRBD1,NA,TRBV11-3,TRBJ2-3,TGTGCCAGCAGCTTAGATTCAGGGCAACAGGGGAGCACAGATACGCAGTATTTT,CASSLDSGQQGSTDTQYF
NA,NA,TRBV7-2,TRBJ1-2,TGTGCCAGCAGCTTAAGGACAGTAGGAGGCTACACCTTC,CASSLRTVGGYTF
TRBD2,NA,TRBV19,TRBJ2-7,TGTGCCAGTAGAGCCACCACTAGCGGCGACGAGCAGTACTTC,CASRATTSGDEQYF
TRBD1,NA,TRBV12-5,TRBJ1-5,TGTGCTAGTGGTACTCGACAGGGGGATCAGCCCCAGCATTTT,CASGTRQGDQPQHF
TRBD1,NA,TRBV19,TRBJ1-1,TGTGCCAGTAGTCACAGGGGGCCCGGCGCTGAAGCTTTCTTT,CASSHRGPGAEAFF
NA,NA,TRBV7-9,TRBJ2-3,TGTGCCAGCAGCTTGGGAGACTTCACAGATACGCAGTATTTT,CASSLGDFTDTQYF
TRBD1,NA,TRBV19,TRBJ1-1,TGTGCCAGTAGTCCGCTATTTTCCGGGACAGAGAACACTGAAGCTTTCTTT,CASSPLFSGTENTEAFF
NA,NA,TRBV2,TRBJ2-3,TGTGCCAGCAGTAAAATGGGGCTCAGCACAGATACGCAGTATTTT,CASSKMGLSTDTQYF
NA,once,TRBV28,TRBJ1-4,TGTGCCCTGAGAGGGGAGGGTGAAAAACTGTTTTTT,CALRGEGEKLFF
TRBD2,NA,TRBV4-2,TRBJ2-7,TGTGCCAGCAGCCAAGATGTGGCGGGGGGGGCCTACGAGCAGTACTTC,CASSQDVAGGAYEQYF
NA,NA,TRBV30,TRBJ2-3,TGTGCCTGGAGTGTAGGGGTTAACACGCAGTATTTT,CAWSVGVNTQYF
NA,NA,TRBV6-5,TRBJ1-5,TGTGCCAGCACGCCGGGACTTATCAATCAGCCCCAGCATTTT,CASTPGLINQPQHF
NA,NA,TRBV21-1,TRBJ1-2,TGTGCCAGCAGCAAAAGGTGGGACAGGGTGACCAACTATGGCTACACCTTC,CASSKRWDRVTNYGYTF
NA,NA,TRBV11-2,TRBJ2-7,TGTGCCAGCAGCACCACCCAGGCCGTGGGTATATACGAGCAGTACTTC,CASSTTQAVGIYEQYF
NA,NA,TRBV4-1,TRBJ1-5,TGCGCCAGCAGCCAAGATGCCGGGAGAAATCAGCCCCAGCATTTT,CASSQDAGRNQPQHF
TRBD1,NA,TRBV2,TRBJ1-2,TGTGCCAGCAGCGGGGACAGGGCTCTCTATGGCTACACCTTC,CASSGDRALYGYTF
NA,NA,TRBV18,TRBJ1-6,TGTGCCAGCTCACCAACCGGCGACTTGAATTCACCCCTCCACTTT,CASSPTGDLNSPLHF
TRBD1,NA,TRBV30,TRBJ2-7,TGTGCCTGGAGCAGGGGGCGTAGCTCCTACGAGCAGTACTTC,CAWSRGRSSYEQYF
TRBD1,NA,TRBV5-6,TRBJ2-1,TGTGCCAGCAGCCCCACCGGGACAGCGGACTACAATGAGCAGTTCTTC,CASSPTGTADYNEQFF
TRBD1,NA,TRBV29-1,TRBJ1-5,TGCAGCGTAGGGGACAGCAGCAATCAGCCCCAGCATTTT,CSVGDSSNQPQHF
NA,once,TRBV11-2,TRBJ1-6,TGTGCCAGCAGCTTAGTGCGCCGAAGCTCCTATAATTCACCCCTCCACTTT,CASSLVRRSSYNSPLHF
NA,NA,TRBV5-1,TRBJ1-2,TGCGCCAGCAGCCCTACCCGGACGGGGCACAGGGTCTATGGCTACACCTTC,CASSPTRTGHRVYGYTF
NA,NA,TRBV5-8,TRBJ1-5,TGTGCCAGCAGCTTGTATGGCAGGGGCGGTCAGCCCCAGCATTTT,CASSLYGRGGQPQHF
NA,NA,TRBV5-1,TRBJ2-7,TGCGCCAGCAGCTCCGAAGGATCGGCTAGCGTGGACGAGCAGTACTTC,CASSSEGSASVDEQYF
TRBD1,NA,TRBV7-9,TRBJ1-4,TGTGCCAGCAGCCGTGGGGACAGGGTGGATGAAAAACTGTTTTTT,CASSRGDRVDEKLFF
NA,NA,TRBV30,TRBJ2-2,TGTGCCTGGGCGGTCCCATTCACCGGGGAGCTGTTTTTT,CAWAVPFTGELFF
NA,NA,TRBV5-4,TRBJ2-7,TGTGCCAGCAGCTCCATAGGGGGTGACTACGAGCAGTACTTC,CASSSIGGDYEQYF
NA,NA,TRBV9,TRBJ1-1,TGTGCCAGCAGCCCAATGGGAGGGAGCACTGAAGCTTTCTTT,CASSPMGGSTEAFF
TRBD1,NA,TRBV5-1,TRBJ1-4,TGCGCCAGCAGCTTAGGGACAGGGGCAAATGAAAAACTGTTTTTT,CASSLGTGANEKLFF
NA,NA,TRBV4-2,TRBJ1-4,TGTGCCAGCAGCCAGACCAGGGCCCTTAATGAAAAACTGTTTTTT,CASSQTRALNEKLFF
TRBD1,once,TRBV2,TRBJ1-3,TGTGCCAGCAGCTCACAGGGGGAGGGAAACACCATATATTTT,CASSSQGEGNTIYF
NA,NA,TRBV9,TRBJ2-3,TGTGCCAGCAGCACTAGTGTAGGGTCAGATACGCAGTATTTT,CASSTSVGSDTQYF
NA,few,TRBV6-5,TRBJ2-7,TGTGCCACCCAGGACAGCTCCTACGAGCAGTACTTC,CATQDSSYEQYF
TRBD1,NA,TRBV4-2,TRBJ2-3,TGTGCCAGCAGCCAGGCAGGGGGCAAAGATACGCAGTATTTT,CASSQAGGKDTQYF
TRBD1,NA,TRBV3-1/TRBV3-2,TRBJ2-7,TGTGCCAGCAGCCCGCTTTGGACAGGGGTGGGGGAGCAGTACTTC,CASSPLWTGVGEQYF
NA,NA,TRBV12-3/TRBV12-4,TRBJ1-1,TGTGCCAGCAGTTTATCATTGAACACTGAAGCTTTCTTT,CASSLSLNTEAFF
NA,NA,TRBV5-1,TRBJ1-3,TGCGCCAGCAGCTTGGGGGGGCCCAAAACTGGAAACACCATATATTTT,CASSLGGPKTGNTIYF
TRBD2,NA,TRBV20-1,TRBJ2-3,TGCAGTGCTAGTCTTACTAGCGGGGATACAGATACGCAGTATTTT,CSASLTSGDTDTQYF
NA,NA,TRBV7-8,TRBJ1-3,TGTGCCAGCAGCTTAGCGGGGGGACTCTCTGGAAACACCATATATTTT,CASSLAGGLSGNTIYF
TRBD2,NA,TRBV9,TRBJ2-3,TGTGCCAGCCGACCAGCGGGGGGGACAGATACGCAGTATTTT,CASRPAGGTDTQYF
NA,NA,TRBV14,TRBJ2-5,TGTGCCAGCAGCCAAAGACAACGCCAAGAGACCCAGTACTTC,CASSQRQRQETQYF
TRBD1,NA,TRBV25-1,TRBJ2-5,TGTGCCAGCAGTGTGACAGGGCCGACGGAGACCCAGTACTTC,CASSVTGPTETQYF
TRBD1,NA,TRBV10-3,TRBJ1-2,TGTGCCATCAGCGAGGGGGCGGGAGGCTACACCTTC,CAISEGAGGYTF
NA,NA,TRBV4-3,TRBJ1-6,TGCGCCAGCAGCCAAGATGGCAGGGGAAATTCACCCCTCCACTTT,CASSQDGRGNSPLHF
TRBD1,NA,TRBV23-1,TRBJ2-5,TGCGCCAGCAGTTTGGCAGGGGGCCTGGAGACCCAGTACTTC,CASSLAGGLETQYF
NA,few,TRBV11-2,TRBJ2-4,TGTGCCAGCAGTCACGCAGCCAGCTTCGCGGGAAACATTCAGTACTTC,CASSHAASFAGNIQYF
TRBD2,few,TRBV6-5,TRBJ2-1,TGTGCCAGCTCCCCGGGGGGTATTTTGAATGAGCAGTTCTTC,CASSPGGILNEQFF
TRBD1,NA,TRBV2,TRBJ1-5,TGTGCCAGCACCGGGACAGATAGCAATCAGCCCCAGCATTTT,CASTGTDSNQPQHF
NA,many,TRBV7-2,TRBJ1-4,TGTGCCAGCAGCTTGGCAGGGTGGGTTGGTGAAAAACTGTTTTTT,CASSLAGWVGEKLFF
TRBD1,NA,TRBV5-1,TRBJ2-3,TGCGCCAGCAGCAGACTATGGACAGGGGGGGTCACAGATACGCAGTATTTT,CASSRLWTGGVTDTQYF
TRBD2,NA,TRBV4-2,TRBJ2-7,TGTGCCAGCAGCCAAGGGGATAGCGGGGTTTCCTACGAGCAGTACTTC,CASSQGDSGVSYEQYF
NA,NA,TRBV5-4,TRBJ1-3,TGTGCCAGCAGCTTGGGACAGGCCTCTGGAAACACCATATATTTT,CASSLGQASGNTIYF
NA,NA,TRBV5-1,TRBJ2-3,TGCGCCAGCAGCTTGGAAGCCGAAGATACGCAGTATTTT,CASSLEAEDTQYF